The rows below give T cell receptor beta chains drawn from one sample of a study of cytomegalovirus exposure and HLA in healthy donors. TCRdb's table, derived via immunoSEQ multiplex PCR, lists solely in-frame clones and lacks some. The table has 180,000 or so clones, about three quarters seen once. Specimen: PBMCs. The receptors shown here come from a female donor in good health and CMV-seronegative. Both conserved end residues are part of each CDR3. The D gene is left open where the match is weak. Size is stated for part of the rows, as once, few or many counts, or as a class when the clone is expanded.

V gene	J gene	D gene	clone size	CDR3 protein	CDR3 DNA
TRBV7-6	TRBJ2-5	NA	NA	CASSLDPRGQETQYF	TGTGCCAGCAGCTTAGACCCAAGGGGACAAGAGACCCAGTACTTC
TRBV6-5	TRBJ1-5	TRBD1	NA	CAKDRGRGQPQHF	TGTGCCAAGGACAGGGGGCGCGGACAGCCCCAGCATTTT
TRBV7-2	TRBJ2-2	TRBD1	once	CASSPEMTGWRPRAGELFF	TGTGCCAGCAGCCCGGAAATGACAGGGTGGAGACCGCGGGCCGGGGAGCTGTTTTTT
TRBV15	TRBJ2-3	TRBD1	NA	CATSLPGQDTDTQYF	TGTGCCACCAGCCTACCGGGACAGGACACAGATACGCAGTATTTT
TRBV28	TRBJ2-2	TRBD2	NA	CASSFPSGALAGGGTGELFF	TGTGCCAGCAGTTTCCCCAGTGGGGCCCTGGCGGGAGGCGGCACCGGGGAGCTGTTTTTT
TRBV5-1	TRBJ2-5	NA	NA	CASSPGLVSETQYF	TGCGCCAGCAGCCCGGGACTCGTCTCGGAGACCCAGTACTTC
TRBV9	TRBJ2-1	NA	NA	CASSPRGDRYNEQFF	TGTGCCAGCAGCCCCCGGGGGGACAGGTACAATGAGCAGTTCTTC
TRBV30	TRBJ1-5	NA	NA	CAWSVGDSNQPQHF	TGTGCCTGGAGTGTAGGGGATAGCAATCAGCCCCAGCATTTT
TRBV2	TRBJ2-4	NA	NA	CASILGGGDIQYF	TGTGCCAGCATACTAGGGGGTGGGGACATTCAGTACTTC
TRBV30	TRBJ2-7	NA	once	CAWSAPRTAHYEQYF	TGTGCCTGGAGTGCCCCCCGGACTGCACACTACGAGCAGTACTTC
TRBV7-3	TRBJ2-3	TRBD2	NA	CASSFNGRAGDTQYF	TGTGCCAGCAGCTTTAACGGGAGGGCCGGAGATACGCAGTATTTT
TRBV7-3	TRBJ2-1	NA	NA	CASSMTGRPNEQFF	TGTGCCAGCAGCATGACAGGTAGGCCCAATGAGCAGTTCTTC
TRBV14	TRBJ2-3	TRBD2	NA	CASSQIAGGYADTQYF	TGTGCCAGCAGCCAAATAGCGGGGGGCTACGCAGATACGCAGTATTTT
TRBV7-3	TRBJ1-5	NA	NA	CASSLTHREHSNQPQHF	TGTGCCAGCAGCTTAACCCACAGGGAGCATAGCAATCAGCCCCAGCATTTT
TRBV6-6	TRBJ2-7	NA	NA	CASSLLYEQYF	TGTGCCAGCAGCCTCCTCTACGAGCAGTACTTC
TRBV7-2	TRBJ2-7	NA	NA	CASSGHGGPYEQYF	TGTGCCAGCAGTGGCCACGGGGGGCCCTACGAGCAGTACTTC
TRBV19	TRBJ1-1	TRBD1	NA	CASSTGGTGGTNTEAFF	TGTGCCAGTAGTACTGGGGGGACAGGGGGCACAAACACTGAAGCTTTCTTT
TRBV7-9	TRBJ2-3	NA	NA	CASSSQGLITDTQYF	TGTGCCAGCAGCTCCCAAGGACTGATCACAGATACGCAGTATTTT
TRBV13	TRBJ2-7	NA	NA	CASSFLQGTYEQYF	TGTGCCAGCAGCTTTTTACAGGGTACCTACGAGCAGTACTTC
TRBV2	TRBJ2-3	TRBD1	NA	CAINDRGSTDTQYF	TGTGCCATCAACGACAGGGGAAGCACAGATACGCAGTATTTT
TRBV6-9	TRBJ1-5	NA	NA	CAPDGPGGFSNQPQHF	TGTGCCCCCGACGGGCCGGGGGGATTCAGCAATCAGCCCCAGCATTTT
TRBV29-1	TRBJ2-1	TRBD1	NA	CSVAVRDRGRGEQFF	TGCAGCGTTGCCGTCCGGGACAGGGGACGGGGTGAGCAGTTCTTC
TRBV5-6	TRBJ1-1	NA	NA	CASSSGLSGAEAFF	TGTGCCAGCAGCTCGGGATTATCAGGCGCTGAAGCTTTCTTT
TRBV27	TRBJ2-5	TRBD1	NA	CASSTGGRAETQYF	TGTGCCAGCAGCACAGGGGGCCGGGCAGAGACCCAGTACTTC
TRBV27	TRBJ2-7	NA	NA	CASSLGGHEQYF	TGTGCCAGCAGTTTGGGGGGACACGAGCAGTACTTC
TRBV7-2	TRBJ2-1	NA	NA	CASSLVLGSSYNEQFF	TGTGCCAGCAGCTTAGTATTGGGGAGCTCCTACAATGAGCAGTTCTTC
TRBV30	TRBJ1-5	NA	NA	CAWSVSTGPHQPQHF	TGTGCCTGGAGCGTGTCTACAGGGCCCCATCAGCCCCAGCATTTT
TRBV7-9	TRBJ1-1	TRBD1	NA	CASRLTGEGEAFF	TGTGCCAGCAGACTGACAGGGGAGGGTGAAGCTTTCTTT